A single T cell receptor beta chain is shown here with its context. These data are taken from a study of OX40 agonist ivuxolimab in advanced cancers. Study in general: Patients assigned to dose escalation were diagnosed with hepatocellular carcinoma, melanoma, renal cell or head and neck cancer. The group had a mean age of roughly 56 years, ranged from 23 to 79, and was 82.7% male.

Autoimmune disease history or systemic immunosuppression led to patient exclusion. Germline CDR1 reads SGHAT; CDR2 reads FQDESV (reference sequence). The V gene lost 2 bases and the J gene lost 8 bases, with 6 bases spanning the gap. The CDR3 has 11 residues. The assay was immunoSEQ multiplex PCR, and TCRdb's table has in-frame clones only and misses some. Of about 61,000 clones listed, 83% were seen once; the top ten hold less than 3.5%. V gene TRBV11-1 combines with J gene TRBJ1-1, with D perhaps matching TRBD1 (6 bases). Sequenced material: CD4+ or CD8+ T cells sorted from blood, taken in a trial of the OX40 agonist ivuxolimab. The TCR comes from an adult with an advanced solid tumor such as melanoma, head and neck, liver or kidney cancer. CDR3 loop: CASSLRGEAFF. The DNA of the CDR3 is TGTGCCAGCAGCTTAAGGGGGGAAGCTTTCTTT.